Below, 27 T cell receptor beta chains from the same sample are listed, as sequenced in a study of regulatory T cells in long-lasting Graves disease. Noted time point: newly diagnosed GD, antithyroid drugs for less than 3 months. From RNA extracted from PBMCs, the TCR library was made. To make TCR beta libraries, researchers used iRepertoire HTBI primers and Arm-PCR of CDR3 regions. TCRdb reprocessed the multiplex PCR reads via MiXCR and lists one record per CDR3 protein. Of 500,000 to 700,000 distinct CDR3 sequences listed, roughly 15% are singletons. The same specimen was also included in a second study, on T cells in Graves' hyperthyroidism and ophthalmopathy.

The sequencing used peripheral blood mononuclear cells (PBMCs), collected at new diagnosis, from a patient treated with antithyroid drugs. All receptors come from a woman aged 25 to 39 with Graves disease.

This clonotype was seen a few times. The V and J genes are TRBV27 and TRBJ1-1; 7 bases are a match to TRBD1. CDR3 length: 12 amino acids. Germline CDR1 and CDR2: MNHEY and SMNVEV (reference sequence). With 3 bases clipped from V and 9 bases from J, the junction kept 4 bases outside the gene matches. Here the CDR3 DNA reads TGTGCCAGCAGTTTGCGACAGGGTCAAGCTTTCTTT. Protein: CASSLRQGQAFF.

This clonotype showed up just a few times. This sequence joins TRBV7-2 and TRBJ1-4, with D maybe TRBD1 (5 bases). The germline gives CDR1 SGHTA, CDR2 FQGNSA. V lost 5 bases to trimming and J lost 6 bases, with 19 bases between them. The CDR3 consists of 16 residues. In nucleotides, the CDR3 is TGTGCCAGCAGCCCAAGAGTGTGGGGCGCTCATGAAAAACTGTTTTTT. It is translated as CASSPRVWGAHEKLFF.

This clonotype has more than one count but fewer than ten. The chain uses TRBV19 and TRBJ2-1; 9 bases are shared with TRBD2. The CDR3 extends over 17 amino acids. Germline V gene sequence: CDR1 LNHDA, CDR2 SQIVND (reference sequence). V shed 6 bases and J 5 bases; nucleotides not matched to a gene: 14. The CDR3 reads CASSSSRGGLADNEQFF. CDR3 nucleotide sequence: TGTGCCAGTAGCTCCTCAAGGGGGGGACTAGCTGACAATGAGCAGTTCTTC.

This chain connects TRBV6-2 or TRBV6-3 to TRBJ2-3, with 8 nucleotides matching TRBD1. V shed 8 bases, J shed 4 bases, and the junction held 14 bases outside the gene matches. Germline values: CDR1 MNHEY, CDR2 SVGEGT. This CDR3 spans 16 amino acids. The CDR3 DNA reads TGTGCCAGCGGACTTTCACCAAGGGACAGGTCAGATACGCAGTATTTT. Amino acids: CASGLSPRDRSDTQYF.

This clonotype has more than one count but fewer than ten. The chain employs TRBV5-1 and TRBJ1-6; D gene unclear. Germline lookup yields CDR1 SGHRS and CDR2 YFSETQ. The CDR3 loop spans 13 amino acids. V shed 1 base and J shed 7 bases, with 6 bases lying between them. CDR3 DNA sequence: TGCGCCAGCAGCTTGACGGGGAATTCACCCCTCCACTTT. As protein: CASSLTGNSPLHF.

This clonotype was recorded a few times. J is TRBJ2-7 and V is TRBV5-6, with TRBD1 matching over 7 bases. After removal of 6 bases from V and 2 bases from J, the junction contained 8 bases not matched to a gene. CDR3 length equals 14 residues. Germline V gives CDR1 SGHDT, CDR2 YYEEEE. The chain's CDR3 is CASNTGTEPYEQYF. Written as DNA, the CDR3 is TGTGCCAGCAACACGGGGACAGAACCCTACGAGCAGTACTTC.

The sample holds a few counts of this clonotype. V usage is TRBV19 and J usage is TRBJ1-1; D is possibly TRBD1 (5 bases). The length of the CDR3 is 15 residues. CDR1 and CDR2 (germline): LNHDA, SQIVND (reference sequence). The V and J ends lost 5 bases and 5 bases respectively, with 18 bases between them. The CDR3 spells CASSALGGARTEAFF. As DNA, the CDR3 is TGTGCCAGTAGTGCCTTGGGAGGGGCAAGGACTGAAGCTTTCTTT.

In this sample, this clonotype turned up a few times. The V gene is TRBV30, the J gene TRBJ1-6; D unclear. V was cut by 1 base and J by 11 bases, with 9 bases left in between. This CDR3 contains 12 residues. Germline V gene sequence: CDR1 GTSNPN, CDR2 SVGIG (reference sequence). The CDR3: CAWSEVAAPLHF. The CDR3 region has the DNA TGTGCCTGGAGTGAAGTCGCGGCACCCCTCCACTTT.

This clonotype was picked up a small number of times. The chain uses TRBV5-1 and TRBJ2-6, with 9 bases identical to TRBD1. The J segment lost 2 bases and the V segment lost 6 bases, leaving 6 bases of the junction unmatched. Germline CDR1 and CDR2: SGHRS and YFSETQ. The CDR3 contains 16 residues. CDR3 coding DNA: TGCGCCAGCACCCTAGGGACAGGGACTGGGGCCAACGTCCTGACTTTC. Its protein product is CASTLGTGTGANVLTF. Variable domain in full (rest from reference TRBV5-1 and TRBJ2-6): KAGVTQTPRYLIKTRGQQVTLSCSPISGHRSVSWYQQTPGQGLQFLFEYFSETQRNKGNFPGRFSGRQFSNSRSEMNVSTLELGDSALYLCASTLGTGTGANVLTFGAGSRLTVL.

This clonotype has a count of ten or more. The gene calls are TRBV6-5 and TRBJ1-2; 7 bases agree with TRBD1. V gave up 2 bases and J gave up 7 bases; unmatched junction bases: 13. Germline V lookup: CDR1 MNHEY, CDR2 SVGAGI. The CDR3 loop spans 16 amino acids. In DNA form, the CDR3 reads TGTGCCAGCAGTTACCACCCGGGACAGCCTCCCCGTGGCTACACCTTC. Protein sequence: CASSYHPGQPPRGYTF.

This clonotype was counted a few times. The junction differs from germline at one of its ends, possibly a read error. The chain joins TRBV28 to TRBJ2-7; unclear D gene. The germline gives CDR1 MDHEN, CDR2 SYDVKM. There are 12 residues in the CDR3. The CDR3 loop reads CASRPTIYEQCF. CDR3 coding DNA: TGTGCCAGCAGACCAACTATCTACGAGCAGTGCTTC.

This clonotype was counted ten times or more. J is TRBJ2-1 and V is TRBV7-2; 7 nucleotides agree with TRBD1. V shed 1 base, J shed 5 bases, and the junction held 2 bases outside the gene matches. The CDR3 runs to 14 residues. Germline CDR1 is SGHTA and CDR2 is FQGNSA. The CDR3 region is CASSLGRGNNEQFF. The CDR3 DNA is TGTGCCAGCAGCTTAGGCAGGGGGAACAATGAGCAGTTCTTC.

In its sample, this clonotype was seen a few times. This chain connects TRBV2 to TRBJ1-5; weak D call: TRBD1 (5 bases). Trimming took 6 bases from V and 3 from J, leaving 18 bases between them. The CDR3 consists of 16 residues. CDR1 and CDR2 (germline): SNHLY, FYNNEI. CDR3 DNA sequence: TGTGCCAGCAGATCTCCTAGGGACGGTAACAATCAGCCCCAGCATTTT. Encoded protein: CASRSPRDGNNQPQHF.

The chain has TRBV2 and TRBJ1-5; TRBD1 matches 8 bases. CDR1 and CDR2 (germline): SNHLY, FYNNEI. The length of the CDR3 is 17 residues. With V trimmed by 8 bases and J by 2 bases, 14 bases remained unmatched. CDR3 protein: CASAPLWGQVGNQPQHF. The CDR3 DNA follows: TGTGCCAGCGCTCCCCTCTGGGGACAGGTGGGCAATCAGCCCCAGCATTTT.

This clonotype came up many times. The chain uses TRBV5-1 and TRBJ1-5, with D perhaps matching TRBD1 (6 bases). V was shortened by 2 bases and J by 2 bases, with 11 bases between the two germline ends. The CDR3 has 15 amino acids. From germline, CDR1 is SGHRS and CDR2 YFSETQ. CDR3 amino acids: CASSLQGGGNQPQHF. In nucleotides, the CDR3 is TGCGCCAGCAGCTTACAGGGAGGGGGCAATCAGCCCCAGCATTTT.

This clonotype was detected a few times. This may come from a read error, since a much larger clone is one base off. The chain employs TRBV2 and TRBJ1-2; TRBD1 matches 7 bases. The germline V gene encodes CDR1 SNHLY and CDR2 FYNNEI. The CDR3 covers 14 residues. V lost 2 bases to trimming and J lost 4 bases; unmatched junction nucleotides: 4. CDR3 sequence: CASSETGDSYGYTF. CDR3 sequence (DNA): TGTGCCAGCAGTGAAACCGGGGACAGCTATGGCTACACCTTC.

This clonotype was seen a handful of times. This CDR3 reads CASNSLRISNSPLHF. In DNA, the CDR3 is TGTGCCAGCAATTCCCTCCGCATATCCAATTCACCCCTCCACTTT. The chain joins TRBV27 to TRBJ1-6; D gene ambiguous. There are 15 residues in the CDR3. Per germline, CDR1 MNHEY and CDR2 SMNVEV (reference sequence). The V end was cut by 7 bases, the J end by 7 bases, with 17 bases between.

The sample holds many counts of this clonotype. J is TRBJ1-5 and V is TRBV7-2; no definite D call. The CDR3 consists of 15 residues. V was trimmed by 3 bases and J by 0 bases, leaving 9 bases between them. Germline-derived CDR1 and CDR2 are SGHTA and FQGNSA. The CDR3 protein is CASSFGYGSNQPQHF. The CDR3 DNA sequence: TGTGCCAGCAGCTTTGGGTACGGTAGCAATCAGCCCCAGCATTTT.

The sample holds many counts of this clonotype. The rearrangement links TRBV28 to TRBJ2-2; a weak D match, TRBD2 (6 bases). The CDR3 contains 14 residues. Germline V lookup: CDR1 MDHEN, CDR2 SYDVKM. Trimming cost V 7 bases and J 1 base, with 10 bases left between them. The CDR3 is CASTRGKNTGELFF. The CDR3 region has the DNA TGTGCCAGCACGCGGGGAAAGAACACCGGGGAGCTGTTTTTT.

Regarding this clonotype: Only one base separates this from a far larger clonotype, so it likely reflects a read error. The gene calls are TRBV20-1 and TRBJ2-1, with no clear D. The CDR3 is 12 residues long. Trimming stripped 3 bases from V and 10 bases from J, with 13 bases between. The V gene's germline CDR1 is DFQATT and CDR2 SNEGSKA (reference sequence). CDR3 sequence (DNA): TGCAGTGCTAGTCGTACGTTCGACGAGCAGTTCTTC. Its translation is CSASRTFDEQFF.

This clonotype was seen more than once but under ten times. V is TRBV28 and J is TRBJ2-7; D not resolved. Per the germline V gene, CDR1 is MDHEN and CDR2 is SYDVKM. The V end was cut by 6 bases, the J end by 2 bases, with 14 bases between. The CDR3 runs 14 residues. The DNA for the CDR3 is TGTGCCAGCAGCTCCCTGTTACCCACCTACGAGCAGTACTTC. This encodes CASSSLLPTYEQYF. The full variable domain, rest sourced from reference TRBV28 and TRBJ2-7, is DVKVTQSSRYLVKRTGEKVFLECVQDMDHENMFWYRQDPGLGLRLIYFSYDVKMKEKGDIPEGYSVSREKKERFSLILESASTNQTSMYLCASSSLLPTYEQYFGPGTRLTVT.

A remark on this clonotype: One end of the junction does not line up with germline, which may come from a read error. This rearrangement joins TRBV29-1 to TRBJ1-2; 7 positions match TRBD1. Germline V CDR1 and CDR2: SQVTM, ANQGSEA. The CDR3 contains 8 residues. CDR3 sequence: CSVDGQDF. CDR3 DNA: TGCAGCGTTGATGGACAGGACTTC.

This clonotype was recorded many times. J is TRBJ2-3 and V is TRBV12-3 or TRBV12-4; TRBD2 agrees at 8 bases. V lost 6 bases to trimming and J lost 0 bases; unmatched junction nucleotides: 23. The CDR3 sequence is 21 residues long. CDR3 amino acids: CASSTIARFGGRNPSTDTQYF. The CDR3 DNA reads TGTGCCAGCAGCACTATTGCCCGGTTTGGCGGGAGGAATCCTAGCACAGATACGCAGTATTTT.

At least ten counts were recorded for this clonotype. The DNA is omitted, as the CDR3 cannot be located on it reliably, and the CDR3 follows TCRdb's listing. This chain uses TRBV6-1 with TRBJ1-3. The CDR3 has 14 residues if both end residues are counted. Looked up from germline, CDR1 is MNHNS and CDR2 is SASEGT. This chain's CDR3 is CASILVPSGNTIYF.

This clonotype was counted only a few times. This chain links TRBV5-6 with TRBJ1-1, with a possible D match to TRBD1 (5 bases). CDR3 size: 14 residues. Trimming cost V 2 bases and J 4 bases, with 12 bases left between them. Germline V CDR1 and CDR2: SGHDT, YYEEEE. The CDR3 nucleotides read TGTGCCAGCAGCTTCATCAGTGGGGCCACTGAAGCTTTCTTT. Protein: CASSFISGATEAFF.

This clonotype appeared many times. The chain joins TRBV28 to TRBJ1-5; 7 bases are shared with TRBD1. The CDR3 totals 17 residues. The germline V gene encodes CDR1 MDHEN and CDR2 SYDVKM. The trim removed 1 base at V and 3 bases at J, leaving 9 bases unmatched. The DNA for the CDR3 is TGTGCCAGCAGTTTATTGAGTACAGGGGTCCTCAATCAGCCCCAGCATTTT. The encoded protein is CASSLLSTGVLNQPQHF. The variable domain in full, completed from reference TRBV28 and TRBJ1-5, reads DVKVTQSSRYLVKRTGEKVFLECVQDMDHENMFWYRQDPGLGLRLIYFSYDVKMKEKGDIPEGYSVSREKKERFSLILESASTNQTSMYLCASSLLSTGVLNQPQHFGDGTRLSIL.

The chain combines TRBV28 with TRBJ2-2, with 7 bases aligning to TRBD2. There are 15 residues in the CDR3. Per germline, CDR1 MDHEN and CDR2 SYDVKM. After removal of 3 bases from V and 5 bases from J, the junction contained 6 bases not matched to a gene. The CDR3 reads CASSFLGGGTGELFF. The CDR3 coding sequence is TGTGCCAGCAGTTTTTTGGGGGGGGGAACCGGGGAGCTGTTTTTT.